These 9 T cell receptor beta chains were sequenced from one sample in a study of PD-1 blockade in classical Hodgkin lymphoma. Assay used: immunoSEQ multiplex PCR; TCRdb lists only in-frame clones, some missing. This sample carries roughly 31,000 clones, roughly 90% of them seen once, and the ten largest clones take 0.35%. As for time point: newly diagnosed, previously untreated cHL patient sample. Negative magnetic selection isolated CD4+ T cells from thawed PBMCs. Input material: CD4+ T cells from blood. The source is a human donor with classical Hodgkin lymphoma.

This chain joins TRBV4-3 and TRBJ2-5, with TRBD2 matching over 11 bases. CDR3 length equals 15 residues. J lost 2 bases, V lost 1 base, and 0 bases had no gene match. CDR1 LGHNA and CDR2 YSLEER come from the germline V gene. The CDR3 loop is CASSQGTSGQETQYF. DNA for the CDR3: TGCGCCAGCAGCCAAGGGACTAGCGGGCAAGAGACCCAGTACTTC.

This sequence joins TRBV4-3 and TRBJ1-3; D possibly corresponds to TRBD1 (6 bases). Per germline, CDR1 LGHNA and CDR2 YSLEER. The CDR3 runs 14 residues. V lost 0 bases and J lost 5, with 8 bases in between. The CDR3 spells CASSQDRGRNTIYF. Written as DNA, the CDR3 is TGCGCCAGCAGCCAAGACAGGGGCAGAAACACCATATATTTT.

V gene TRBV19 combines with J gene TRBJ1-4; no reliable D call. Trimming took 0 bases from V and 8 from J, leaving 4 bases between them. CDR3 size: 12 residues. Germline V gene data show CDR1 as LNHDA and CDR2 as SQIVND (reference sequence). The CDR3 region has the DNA TGTGCCAGTAGTATAGAAGGAGAAAAACTGTTTTTT. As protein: CASSIEGEKLFF. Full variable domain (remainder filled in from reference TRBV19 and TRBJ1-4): DGGITQSPKYLFRKEGQNVTLSCEQNLNHDAMYWYRQDPGQGLRLIYYSQIVNDFQKGDIAEGYSVSREKKESFPLTVTSAQKNPTAFYLCASSIEGEKLFFGSGTQLSVL.

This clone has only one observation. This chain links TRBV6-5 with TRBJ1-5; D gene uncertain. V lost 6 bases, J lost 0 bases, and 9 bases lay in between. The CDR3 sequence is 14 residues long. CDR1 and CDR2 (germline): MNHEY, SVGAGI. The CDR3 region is CASRHHNSNQPQHF. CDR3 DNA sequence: TGTGCCAGCAGGCACCATAATAGCAATCAGCCCCAGCATTTT.

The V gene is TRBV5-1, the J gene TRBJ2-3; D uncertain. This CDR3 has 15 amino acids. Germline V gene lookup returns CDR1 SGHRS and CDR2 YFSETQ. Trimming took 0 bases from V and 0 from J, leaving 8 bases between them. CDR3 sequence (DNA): TGCGCCAGCAGCTTGGAAGCTACTAGCACAGATACGCAGTATTTT. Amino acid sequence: CASSLEATSTDTQYF.

DNA of the CDR3: TGTGCCAGCAGTTTACAGGGGTTTAAAGCTTTCTTT. Its translation: CASSLQGFKAFF. The gene calls are TRBV28 and TRBJ1-1, with D perhaps TRBD1 (6 bases). Germline CDR1 reads MDHEN; CDR2 reads SYDVKM. Trimming cost V 2 bases and J 9 bases, with 10 bases left between them. The CDR3 is made up of 12 amino acids.

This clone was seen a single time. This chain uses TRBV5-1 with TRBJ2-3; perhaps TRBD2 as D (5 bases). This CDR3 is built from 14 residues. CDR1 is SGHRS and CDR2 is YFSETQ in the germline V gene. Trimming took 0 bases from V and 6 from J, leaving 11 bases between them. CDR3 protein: CASSLGPSSDTQYF. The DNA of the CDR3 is TGCGCCAGCAGCTTGGGCCCTAGCTCGGATACGCAGTATTTT.

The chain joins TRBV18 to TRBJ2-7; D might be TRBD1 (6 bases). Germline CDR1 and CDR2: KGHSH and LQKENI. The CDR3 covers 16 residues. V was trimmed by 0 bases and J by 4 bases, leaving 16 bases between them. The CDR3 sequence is CASSPPITGIRYEQYF. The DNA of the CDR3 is TGTGCCAGCTCACCACCTATTACAGGGATTAGGTACGAGCAGTACTTC.

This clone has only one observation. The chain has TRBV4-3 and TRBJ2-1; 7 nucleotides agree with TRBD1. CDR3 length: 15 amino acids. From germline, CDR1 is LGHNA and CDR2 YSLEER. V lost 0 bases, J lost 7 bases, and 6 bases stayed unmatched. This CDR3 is CASSQDWGQWNEQFF. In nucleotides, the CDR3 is TGCGCCAGCAGCCAAGATTGGGGACAGTGGAATGAGCAGTTCTTC.